This is a list of T cell receptor beta chains from one sample in a study of cytomegalovirus exposure and HLA in healthy donors. Here immunoSEQ multiplex PCR was the method, and the copy in TCRdb shows in-frame clones only, minus some. Of about 200,000 clones listed, 83% are singletons. Sequencing input: PBMCs. The receptors shown here come from a girl between 5 and 17 years old in good health and CMV-seronegative. Both conserved end residues are part of each CDR3. The order of the fields is V gene, D gene, CDR3 protein. A D gene is named only where the DNA matches it firmly.

V: TRBV28
D: TRBD1
CDR3: CASSKTGLHTEAFF

V: TRBV7-9
D: -
CDR3: CASSLVEGGTEAFF

V: TRBV30
D: TRBD1
CDR3: CAWGTGTGEQYF

V: TRBV28
D: TRBD1
CDR3: CASSWTGAGTEKLFF

V: TRBV27
D: -
CDR3: CASSFGPFYEQYF

V: TRBV27
D: TRBD1
CDR3: CASSPVPTGKRYEQYF

V: TRBV18
D: TRBD1
CDR3: CASSLRTGGGSNQPQHF

V: TRBV12-2
D: -
CDR3: CASRYPQIKRGRTDTQYF

V: TRBV14
D: TRBD1
CDR3: CASSQDWGQTNTEAFF

V: TRBV6-5
D: TRBD1
CDR3: CASSRDRASGSPLHF

V: TRBV9
D: TRBD2
CDR3: CASSVGRGGHDTQYF

V: TRBV5-3
D: TRBD1
CDR3: CARSPDREVGAFF

V: TRBV28
D: -
CDR3: CASSLSGGGYTF

V: TRBV6-1
D: -
CDR3: CASSHPGGVDTQYF